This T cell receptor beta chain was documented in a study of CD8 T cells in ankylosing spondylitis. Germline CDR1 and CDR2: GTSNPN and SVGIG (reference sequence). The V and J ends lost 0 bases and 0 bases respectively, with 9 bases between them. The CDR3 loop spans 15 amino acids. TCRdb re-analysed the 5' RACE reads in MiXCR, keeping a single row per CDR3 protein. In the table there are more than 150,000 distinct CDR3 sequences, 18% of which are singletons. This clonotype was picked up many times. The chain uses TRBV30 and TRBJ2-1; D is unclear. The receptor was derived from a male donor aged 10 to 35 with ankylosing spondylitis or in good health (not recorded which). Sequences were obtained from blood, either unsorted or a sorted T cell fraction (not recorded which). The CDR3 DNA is TGTGCCTGGAGTGTATTCCGATACTCCTACAATGAGCAGTTCTTC. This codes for CAWSVFRYSYNEQFF.